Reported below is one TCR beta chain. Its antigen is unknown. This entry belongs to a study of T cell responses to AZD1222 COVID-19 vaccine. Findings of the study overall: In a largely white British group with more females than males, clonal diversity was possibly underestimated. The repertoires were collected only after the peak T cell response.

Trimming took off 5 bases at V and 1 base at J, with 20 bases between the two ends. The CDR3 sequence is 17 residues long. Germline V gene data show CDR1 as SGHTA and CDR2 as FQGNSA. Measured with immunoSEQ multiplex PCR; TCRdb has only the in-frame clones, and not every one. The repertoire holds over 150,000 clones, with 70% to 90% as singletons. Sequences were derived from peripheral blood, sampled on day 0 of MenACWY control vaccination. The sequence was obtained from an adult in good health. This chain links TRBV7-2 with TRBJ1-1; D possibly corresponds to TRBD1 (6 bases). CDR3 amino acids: CASSLRGGGFGNTEAFF. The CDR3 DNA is TGTGCCAGCAGCCTCCGGGGAGGGGGGTTTGGGAACACTGAAGCTTTCTTT.